These T cell receptor beta chains were read from a single sample in a study of T cells expressing NK-cell markers. TCRdb derives one entry per CDR3 protein from the 5' RACE reads, leaving out DNA. The sample has 300,000 to 450,000 distinct CDR3 sequences, and its top ten clones hold around 5.3%. Sequencing was performed on blood T cells: a sorted CD56 or NKG2C T cell subset, CD4+ or CD8+ T cells, or bulk PBMC T cells (not recorded which). Receptors were obtained from a man aged 18 to 69 in good health. Both conserved end residues are part of each CDR3.

>TRBJ2-3|TRBV30
CAWSVSRFTDTQYF
>TRBJ2-3|TRBV29-1
CSVEILDTQYF
>TRBJ2-7|TRBV5-1
CASRQRGAYEQYF
>TRBJ2-7|TRBV23-1
CASSSNPSSYEQYF
>TRBJ2-4|TRBV6-1
CASSPNNRRSQYF
>TRBJ1-4|TRBV20-1
CSASLGYEKLFF
>TRBJ1-1|TRBV7-9
CASSPPGPGDTEAFF
>TRBJ2-3|TRBV7-9
CAGTGVSTDTQYF
>TRBJ2-4|TRBV20-1
CSARDYGLAGGLAKNIQYF
>TRBJ2-1|TRBV7-9
CASSLRTNYNEQFF
>TRBJ2-3|TRBV5-5
CASSLAQIVDTQYF
>TRBJ2-3|TRBV4-1
CASSQGRTTDTQYF
>TRBJ2-1|TRBV11-2
CASSKGRQGITHEQFF
>TRBJ2-2|TRBV19
CASSIGMSSSGELFF
>TRBJ2-7|TRBV27
CASSSDRVVSYEQYF
>TRBJ1-5|TRBV20-1
CSAEQGAKPQHF
>TRBJ1-1|TRBV7-9
CASSQDPGQGSTEAFF
>TRBJ2-3|TRBV7-9
CASSFSAYTDTQYF
>TRBJ2-7|TRBV29-1
CSVGRGRGSYEQYF
>TRBJ2-1|TRBV6-1
CASSEALGEGWEQFF
>TRBJ2-3|TRBV19
CASSLPTGSVSMGTQYF
>TRBJ1-6|TRBV5-6
CASRYGTGYASDSPLHF
>TRBJ2-1|TRBV5-1
CASSRLGDRAYNEQFF
>TRBJ1-2|TRBV4-1
CASSQEIGRLKGYTF
>TRBJ1-1|TRBV4-1
CASSQDVLNTEAFF
>TRBJ1-4|TRBV7-9
CASSLAQDRRNEKLFF
>TRBJ1-1|TRBV5-1
CASSSSVGQGRGKAFF
>TRBJ2-3|TRBV5-1
CASSPRPDRADTQYF
>TRBJ2-2|TRBV28
CAMARAGTGELFF
>TRBJ2-7|TRBV5-1
CASSSGVFSGGTYEQYF
>TRBJ2-6|TRBV5-1
CASSLTTGSGANVLTF
>TRBJ2-7|TRBV29-1
CSVEQRGLSYEQYF
>TRBJ2-3|TRBV20-1
CSATLLLAGGEDTQYF
>TRBJ2-7|TRBV10-3
CAISEMTGGRYEQYF
>TRBJ2-5|TRBV20-1
CSTQRDLKETQYF
>TRBJ2-2|TRBV19
CASSPLGTGGDTGELFF
>TRBJ2-5|TRBV15
CATSRGQGHFRETQYF
>TRBJ2-7|TRBV2
CASRTSSHEQYF
>TRBJ2-6|TRBV19
CASTSRGYGANVLTF
>TRBJ1-4|TRBV6-5
CASSYPAGRVNEKLFF
>TRBJ2-1|TRBV2
CASRPRTSGGTYNEQFF
>TRBJ1-1|TRBV14
CASSQELPGTEAFF
>TRBJ1-2|TRBV9
CASSVTQDVYGYTF
>TRBJ2-7|TRBV15
CATSRATGQQYF
>TRBJ2-3|TRBV20-1
CSGGQGMRDTQYF
>TRBJ1-2|TRBV7-9
CASSLVQGSNYGYTF
>TRBJ2-7|TRBV29-1
CSVCLTSGGAREQYF
>TRBJ2-1|TRBV3-1
CASSGGPGQQDEQFF
>TRBJ2-1|TRBV11-1
CASSLVWVRDRGERYNEQFF
>TRBJ2-7|TRBV7-9
CASSPLGQGTASYEQYF
>TRBJ2-7|TRBV21-1
CASSTLRRANRVGGYEQYF
>TRBJ2-1|TRBV20-1
CSADTWTSGVRSYNEQFF
>TRBJ1-6|TRBV6-5
CASSYKRSFQGQNNSPLHF
>TRBJ2-3|TRBV2
CASSARTSGGYTDTQYF
>TRBJ2-1|TRBV5-6
CASSLGLAGGLFF
>TRBJ2-7|TRBV7-6
CASSDRGTSFSYEQYF
>TRBJ2-7|TRBV2
CASRTSGGAREQYF
>TRBJ2-3|TRBV13
CASSPRGLAGAPTTDTQYF
>TRBJ2-5|TRBV20-1
CSASGGQETQYF
>TRBJ1-2|TRBV6-6
CASSWDRGYGYTF